The 11 T cell receptor beta chains below come from one sample, sequenced in a study of CD4 T cells in relation to SARS-CoV-2 and coronaviruses. Clones were read by immunoSEQ multiplex PCR, and TCRdb kept only the in-frame ones, dropping some. The sample records about 56,000 clones, 90% to 95% being singletons. Material: naive CD4+ T cells from PBMCs. Subset given: naive CD4+ T cells isolated by negative enrichment. The receptors here all came from an adult with COVID-19.

V is TRBV11-2 and J is TRBJ2-5; D possibly uses TRBD1 or TRBD2 (5 bases each). Germline-derived CDR1 and CDR2 are SGHAT and FQNNGV. Trimming stripped 6 bases from V and 2 bases from J, with 13 bases between. This CDR3 comprises 14 residues. CDR3 DNA: TGTGCCAGCAGACCCGGGGCATTACAAGAGACCCAGTACTTC. Its protein product is CASRPGALQETQYF.

The chain has TRBV28 and TRBJ2-7; perhaps TRBD1 as D (6 bases). Trimming removed 7 bases at V and 5 bases at J, with 24 bases between. The CDR3 spans 16 residues. Germline loops: CDR1 MDHEN, CDR2 SYDVKM. The CDR3, as DNA: TGTGCCAGCACCCAGGAATCCCTCACAGGGTTAAACGAGCAGTACTTC. The encoded protein is CASTQESLTGLNEQYF.

The chain links TRBV7-3 to TRBJ2-6; D may be TRBD1 (6 bases). The CDR3 covers 14 residues. With 6 bases removed from V and 1 base from J, the gap between germline ends came to 7 bases. Per the germline V gene, CDR1 is SGHTA and CDR2 is FQGTGA. CDR3 loop: CASSQGSGANVLTF. CDR3 nucleotides: TGTGCCAGCAGTCAGGGGTCTGGGGCCAACGTCCTGACTTTC.

The rearrangement joins TRBV28 to TRBJ1-3; TRBD1 might be the D (5 bases). Per the germline V gene, CDR1 is MDHEN and CDR2 is SYDVKM. With 5 bases removed from V and 2 bases from J, the gap between germline ends came to 10 bases. The length of the CDR3 is 14 residues. DNA of the CDR3: TGTGCCAGCAGTGCCTCGGGGGCTGGAAACACCATATATTTT. Translation: CASSASGAGNTIYF. The variable domain in full, completed from reference TRBV28 and TRBJ1-3, reads DVKVTQSSRYLVKRTGEKVFLECVQDMDHENMFWYRQDPGLGLRLIYFSYDVKMKEKGDIPEGYSVSREKKERFSLILESASTNQTSMYLCASSASGAGNTIYFGEGSWLTVV.

J is TRBJ1-1 and V is TRBV30, with D possibly TRBD1 on 5 matching bases. The CDR3 is made up of 14 amino acids. V was pared by 4 bases and J by 1 base, with 13 bases between. Looked up from germline, CDR1 is GTSNPN and CDR2 is SVGIG (reference sequence). The CDR3: CAWIHPGQNTEAFF. DNA of the CDR3: TGTGCCTGGATACACCCAGGACAGAACACTGAAGCTTTCTTT.

The rearrangement joins TRBV19 to TRBJ1-5, with a possible D match to TRBD1 (6 bases). Trimming stripped 4 bases from V and 3 bases from J, with 13 bases between. CDR3 length equals 15 residues. CDR1 LNHDA and CDR2 SQIVND come from the germline V gene (reference sequence). CDR3 nucleotide sequence: TGTGCCAGTAGTAACGGGGGGGGCCCCAATCAGCCCCAGCATTTT. This translates into CASSNGGGPNQPQHF. Together with reference TRBV19 and TRBJ1-5, the CDR3 gives the full variable domain: DGGITQSPKYLFRKEGQNVTLSCEQNLNHDAMYWYRQDPGQGLRLIYYSQIVNDFQKGDIAEGYSVSREKKESFPLTVTSAQKNPTAFYLCASSNGGGPNQPQHFGDGTRLSIL.

V gene TRBV5-1 combines with J gene TRBJ2-1; 12 bases fit TRBD1. The junction had 7 bases not matched to a gene; V was cut back by 4 bases and J by 5 bases. Germline assignment: CDR1 SGHRS and CDR2 YFSETQ. This CDR3 has 16 amino acids. CDR3 DNA sequence: TGCGCCAGCAGCCAGGGACAGGGGGCTACGCACAATGAGCAGTTCTTC. Protein: CASSQGQGATHNEQFF. Using reference TRBV5-1 and TRBJ2-1 for the parts outside the CDR3, the full variable domain is KAGVTQTPRYLIKTRGQQVTLSCSPISGHRSVSWYQQTPGQGLQFLFEYFSETQRNKGNFPGRFSGRQFSNSRSEMNVSTLELGDSALYLCASSQGQGATHNEQFFGPGTRLTVL.

The chain recombines TRBV20-1 with TRBJ2-2; D not certain. V shed 3 bases and J shed 7 bases, with 6 bases lying between them. The CDR3 spans 11 residues. Germline values: CDR1 DFQATT, CDR2 SNEGSKA (reference sequence). CDR3 amino acids: CSARQSGELFF. As DNA, the CDR3 is TGCAGTGCTAGGCAAAGCGGGGAGCTGTTTTTT.

CDR3 sequence: CASTLEPGELFF. CDR3 coding DNA: TGTGCCAGCACCCTAGAGCCCGGGGAGCTGTTTTTT. V is TRBV28 and J is TRBJ2-2, with D uncertain. This CDR3 comprises 12 residues. Deletions cut 7 bases from V and 6 bases from J, with 9 bases between. Germline CDR1 MDHEN, CDR2 SYDVKM.

The rearrangement uses TRBV28 and TRBJ2-1, with 14 bases aligning to TRBD2. Germline CDR1 is MDHEN and CDR2 is SYDVKM. The CDR3 totals 18 residues. V dropped 5 bases and J dropped 7; count of bases not matched to a gene: 13. CDR3 residues: CASSPGLAGVRSTNEQFF. As DNA, the CDR3 is TGTGCCAGCAGTCCGGGACTAGCGGGAGTGAGGTCTACTAATGAGCAGTTCTTC. The full variable domain, its missing parts supplied by reference TRBV28 and TRBJ2-1, is DVKVTQSSRYLVKRTGEKVFLECVQDMDHENMFWYRQDPGLGLRLIYFSYDVKMKEKGDIPEGYSVSREKKERFSLILESASTNQTSMYLCASSPGLAGVRSTNEQFFGPGTRLTVL.

The chain carries TRBV18 and TRBJ2-1, with 10 bases identical to TRBD1. The CDR3 covers 15 residues. V dropped 4 bases and J dropped 6; count of bases not matched to a gene: 6. Germline assignment: CDR1 KGHSH and CDR2 LQKENI. The CDR3: CASSLGTGASNEQFF. Here the CDR3 DNA reads TGTGCCAGCTCACTCGGGACAGGGGCTTCCAATGAGCAGTTCTTC.